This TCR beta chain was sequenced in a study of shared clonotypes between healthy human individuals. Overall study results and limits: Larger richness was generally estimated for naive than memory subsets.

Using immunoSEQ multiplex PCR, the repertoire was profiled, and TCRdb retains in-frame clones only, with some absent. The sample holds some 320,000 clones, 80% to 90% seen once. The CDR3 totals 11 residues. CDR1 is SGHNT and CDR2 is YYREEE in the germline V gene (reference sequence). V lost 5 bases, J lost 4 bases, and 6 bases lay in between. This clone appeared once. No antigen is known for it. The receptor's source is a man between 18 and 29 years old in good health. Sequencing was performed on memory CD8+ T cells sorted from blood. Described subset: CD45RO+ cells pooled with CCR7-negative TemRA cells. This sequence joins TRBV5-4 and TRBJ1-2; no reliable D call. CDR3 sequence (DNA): TGTGCCAGCAGTTCATTCTATGGCTACACCTTC. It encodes CASSSFYGYTF.